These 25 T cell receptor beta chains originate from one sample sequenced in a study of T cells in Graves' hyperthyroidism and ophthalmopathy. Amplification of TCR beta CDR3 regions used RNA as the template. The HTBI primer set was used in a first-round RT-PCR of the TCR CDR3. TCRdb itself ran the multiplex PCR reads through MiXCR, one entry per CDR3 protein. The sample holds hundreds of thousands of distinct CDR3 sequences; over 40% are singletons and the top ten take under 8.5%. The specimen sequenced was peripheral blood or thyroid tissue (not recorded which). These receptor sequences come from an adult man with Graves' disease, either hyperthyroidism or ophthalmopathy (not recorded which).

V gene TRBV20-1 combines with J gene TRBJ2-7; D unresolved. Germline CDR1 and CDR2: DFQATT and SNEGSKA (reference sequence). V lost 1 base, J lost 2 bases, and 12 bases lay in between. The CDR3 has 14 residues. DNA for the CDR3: TGCAGTGCTAGAGTAGGCAGGCCTCCCTACGAGCAGTACTTC. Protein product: CSARVGRPPYEQYF.

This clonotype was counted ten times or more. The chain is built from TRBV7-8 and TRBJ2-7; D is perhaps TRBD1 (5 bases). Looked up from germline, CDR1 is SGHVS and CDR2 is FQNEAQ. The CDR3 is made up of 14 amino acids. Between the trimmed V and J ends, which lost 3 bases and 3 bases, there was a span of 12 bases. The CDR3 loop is CASSLVQDDYEQYF. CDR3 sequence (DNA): TGTGCCAGCAGCTTGGTACAGGATGACTACGAGCAGTACTTC. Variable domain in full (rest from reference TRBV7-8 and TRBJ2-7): GAGVSQSPRYKVAKRGQDVALRCDPISGHVSLFWYQQALGQGPEFLTYFQNEAQLDKSGLPSDRFFAERPEGSVSTLKIQRTQQEDSAVYLCASSLVQDDYEQYFGPGTRLTVT.

In nucleotides, the CDR3 is TGCGCCAGCAGCCAAAGCGTCGGCGGACTAGCGGAAAATAGGGGCGAGCAGTACTTC. Its protein product is CASSQSVGGLAENRGEQYF. The chain carries TRBV4-1 and TRBJ2-7; the match to TRBD2 covers 10 bases. This CDR3 region has 19 residues. The germline V gene encodes CDR1 MGHRA and CDR2 YSYEKL. V trimming: 2 bases; J trimming: 6 bases; junction bases outside the gene matches: 19.

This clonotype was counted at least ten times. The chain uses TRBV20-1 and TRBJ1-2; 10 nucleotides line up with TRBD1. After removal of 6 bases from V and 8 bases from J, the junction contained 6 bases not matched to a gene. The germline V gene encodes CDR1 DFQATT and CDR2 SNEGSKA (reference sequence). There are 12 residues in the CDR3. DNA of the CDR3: TGCAGTGCACCTGGGACAGGGGACGGCTACACCTTC. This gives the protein CSAPGTGDGYTF.

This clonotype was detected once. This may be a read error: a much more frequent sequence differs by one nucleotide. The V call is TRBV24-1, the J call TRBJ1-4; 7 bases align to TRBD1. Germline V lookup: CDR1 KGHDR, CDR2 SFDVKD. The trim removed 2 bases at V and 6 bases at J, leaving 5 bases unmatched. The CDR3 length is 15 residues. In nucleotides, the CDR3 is TGTGCCACCAGTGATTCCGGGACAGCGGATGAAAAACTGTTTTTT. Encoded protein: CATSDSGTADEKLFF.

The CDR3 is CASSLSAGGPTGELFF. The CDR3 nucleotides are TGTGCCAGCAGCTTAAGTGCGGGAGGGCCAACCGGGGAGCTGTTTTTT. The chain links TRBV7-9 to TRBJ2-2; TRBD2 aligns across 9 bases. This CDR3 has 16 amino acids. The V gene's germline CDR1 is SEHNR and CDR2 FQNEAQ (reference sequence). The V segment lost 2 bases and the J segment 5 bases; nucleotides outside the gene matches: 6. Together with reference TRBV7-9 and TRBJ2-2, the CDR3 gives the full variable domain: DTGVSQNPRHKITKRGQNVTFRCDPISEHNRLYWYRQTLGQGPEFLTYFQNEAQLEKSRLLSDRFSAERPKGSFSTLEIQRTEQGDSAMYLCASSLSAGGPTGELFFGEGSRLTVL.

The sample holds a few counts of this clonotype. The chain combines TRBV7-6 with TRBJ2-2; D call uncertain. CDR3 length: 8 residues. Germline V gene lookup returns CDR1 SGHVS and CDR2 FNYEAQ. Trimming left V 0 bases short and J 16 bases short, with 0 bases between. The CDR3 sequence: CASSLAFF. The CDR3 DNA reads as TGTGCCAGCAGCTTAGCGTTTTTT.

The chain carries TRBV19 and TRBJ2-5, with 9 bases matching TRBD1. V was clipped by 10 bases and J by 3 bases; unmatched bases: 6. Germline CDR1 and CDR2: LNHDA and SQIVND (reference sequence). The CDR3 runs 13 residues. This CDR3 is CATRRDREETQYF. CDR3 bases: TGTGCCACTAGGCGGGACAGGGAAGAGACCCAGTACTTC.

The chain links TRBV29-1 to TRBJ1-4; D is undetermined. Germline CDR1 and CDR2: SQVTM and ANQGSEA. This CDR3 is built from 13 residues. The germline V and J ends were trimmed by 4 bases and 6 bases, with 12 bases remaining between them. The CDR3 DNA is TGCAGCGTTGGACTAGCGGGAGATGAAAAACTGTTTTTT. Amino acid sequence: CSVGLAGDEKLFF. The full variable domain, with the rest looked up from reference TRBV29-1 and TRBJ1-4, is SAVISQKPSRDICQRGTSLTIQCQVDSQVTMMFWYRQQPGQSLTLIATANQGSEATYESGFVIDKFPISRPNLTFSTLTVSNMSPEDSSIYLCSVGLAGDEKLFFGSGTQLSVL.

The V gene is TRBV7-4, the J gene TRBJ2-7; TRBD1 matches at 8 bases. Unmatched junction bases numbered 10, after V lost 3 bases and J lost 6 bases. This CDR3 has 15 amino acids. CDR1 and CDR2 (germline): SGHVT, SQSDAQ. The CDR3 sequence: CASSLDGQGSSEQYF. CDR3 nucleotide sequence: TGTGCCAGCAGCTTGGACGGACAGGGATCATCCGAGCAGTACTTC.

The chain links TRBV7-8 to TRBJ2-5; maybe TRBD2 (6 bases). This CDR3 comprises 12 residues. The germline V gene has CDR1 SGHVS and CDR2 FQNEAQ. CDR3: CATASVQETQYF. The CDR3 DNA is TGTGCTACGGCTAGCGTTCAAGAGACCCAGTACTTC.

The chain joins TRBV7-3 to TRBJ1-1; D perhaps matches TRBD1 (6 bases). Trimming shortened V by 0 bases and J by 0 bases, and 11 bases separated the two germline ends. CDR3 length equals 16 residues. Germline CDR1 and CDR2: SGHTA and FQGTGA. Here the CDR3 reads CASSLTGRDMNTEAFF. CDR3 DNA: TGTGCCAGCAGCTTAACGGGGAGGGACATGAACACTGAAGCTTTCTTT. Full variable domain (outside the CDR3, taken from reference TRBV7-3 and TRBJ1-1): GAGVSQTPSNKVTEKGKYVELRCDPISGHTALYWYRQSLGQGPEFLIYFQGTGAADDSGLPNDRFFAVRPEGSVSTLKIQRTERGDSAVYLCASSLTGRDMNTEAFFGQGTRLTVV.

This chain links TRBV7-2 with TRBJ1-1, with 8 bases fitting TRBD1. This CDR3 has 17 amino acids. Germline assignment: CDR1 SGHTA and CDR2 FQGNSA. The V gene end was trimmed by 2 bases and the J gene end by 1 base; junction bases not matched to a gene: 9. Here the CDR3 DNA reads TGTGCCAGCAGCTTAACCCTTCTGGGGACAGGGAACACTGAAGCTTTCTTT. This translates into CASSLTLLGTGNTEAFF.

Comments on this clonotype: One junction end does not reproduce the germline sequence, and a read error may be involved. The CDR3 region is CASSYGDRGSEAFF. The CDR3 coding sequence is TGTGCCAGCAGTTACGGGGACAGGGGTAGTGAAGCTTTCTTT. The chain has TRBV10-3 and TRBJ1-1; 10 nucleotides align to TRBD1. CDR3 length: 14 residues. Germline loops: CDR1 ENHRY, CDR2 SYGVKD.

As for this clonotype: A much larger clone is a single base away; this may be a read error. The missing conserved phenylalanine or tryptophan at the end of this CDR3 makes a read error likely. The CDR3 sequence: CSARDDSYGYTL. The CDR3 DNA follows: TGCAGTGCTAGAGACGACTCCTATGGCTACACCCTC. The chain is built from TRBV20-1 and TRBJ1-2; D ambiguous. V lost 0 bases to trimming and J lost 4 bases, with 6 bases between them. The CDR3 is 12 amino acids. Germline-derived CDR1 and CDR2 are DFQATT and SNEGSKA (reference sequence).

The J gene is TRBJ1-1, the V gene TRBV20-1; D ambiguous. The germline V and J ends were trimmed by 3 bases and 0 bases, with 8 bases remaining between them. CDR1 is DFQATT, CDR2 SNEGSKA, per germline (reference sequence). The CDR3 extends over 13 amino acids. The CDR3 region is CSASVTVNTEAFF. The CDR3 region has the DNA TGCAGTGCTAGCGTGACGGTGAACACTGAAGCTTTCTTT.

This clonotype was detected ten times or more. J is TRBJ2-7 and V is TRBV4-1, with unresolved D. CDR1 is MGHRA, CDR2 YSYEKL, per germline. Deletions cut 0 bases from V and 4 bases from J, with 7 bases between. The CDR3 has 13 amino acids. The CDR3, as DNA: TGCGCCAGCAGCCAAGACCGGTCGTACGAGCAGTACTTC. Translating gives CASSQDRSYEQYF.

CDR3 DNA sequence: TGTGCCAGCAGTCCGGACAGGGCGACCCAGTACTTC. As protein: CASSPDRATQYF. The V call is TRBV12-3 or TRBV12-4, the J call TRBJ2-5; 8 bases line up with TRBD1. V trimming: 5 bases; J trimming: 7 bases; junction bases outside the gene matches: 3. CDR3 length: 12 residues.

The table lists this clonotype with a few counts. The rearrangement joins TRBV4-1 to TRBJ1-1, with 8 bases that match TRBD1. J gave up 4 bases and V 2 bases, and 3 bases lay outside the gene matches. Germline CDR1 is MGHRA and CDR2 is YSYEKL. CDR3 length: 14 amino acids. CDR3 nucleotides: TGCGCCAGCAGCCAATACACAGGGGGCACTGAAGCTTTCTTT. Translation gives CASSQYTGGTEAFF.

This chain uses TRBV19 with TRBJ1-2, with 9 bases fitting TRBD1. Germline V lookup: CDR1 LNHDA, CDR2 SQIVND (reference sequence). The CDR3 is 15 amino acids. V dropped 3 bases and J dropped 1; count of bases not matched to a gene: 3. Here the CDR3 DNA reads TGTGCCAGTAGTATTCTGGACAGGGGTAACTATGGCTACACCTTC. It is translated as CASSILDRGNYGYTF.

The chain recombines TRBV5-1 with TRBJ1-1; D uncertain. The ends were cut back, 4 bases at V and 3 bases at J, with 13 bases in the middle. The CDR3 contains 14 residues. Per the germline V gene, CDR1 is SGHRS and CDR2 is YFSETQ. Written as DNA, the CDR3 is TGCGCCAGCAGCCGCACAAGTGTCGACACTGAAGCTTTCTTT. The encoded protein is CASSRTSVDTEAFF.

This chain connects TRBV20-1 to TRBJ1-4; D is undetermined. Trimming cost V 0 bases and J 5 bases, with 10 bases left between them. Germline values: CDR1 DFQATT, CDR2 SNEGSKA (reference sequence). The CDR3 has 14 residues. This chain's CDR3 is CSARDLLLNEKLFF. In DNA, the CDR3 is TGCAGTGCTAGAGATCTACTGCTAAATGAAAAACTGTTTTTT.

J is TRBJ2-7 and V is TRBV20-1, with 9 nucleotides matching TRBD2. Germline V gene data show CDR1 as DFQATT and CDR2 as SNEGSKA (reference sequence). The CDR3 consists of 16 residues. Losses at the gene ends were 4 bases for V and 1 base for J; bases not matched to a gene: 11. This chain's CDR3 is CSAISPLAGVSYEQYF. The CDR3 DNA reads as TGCAGTGCTATCAGTCCGTTAGCGGGAGTATCCTACGAGCAGTACTTC.

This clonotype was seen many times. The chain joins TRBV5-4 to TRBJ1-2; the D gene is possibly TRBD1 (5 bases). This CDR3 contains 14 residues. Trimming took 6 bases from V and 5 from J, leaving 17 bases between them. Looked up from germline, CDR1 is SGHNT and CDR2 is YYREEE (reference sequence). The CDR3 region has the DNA TGTGCCAGCAAAGCGGGGACGACAACTTATGGCTACACCTTC. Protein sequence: CASKAGTTTYGYTF.

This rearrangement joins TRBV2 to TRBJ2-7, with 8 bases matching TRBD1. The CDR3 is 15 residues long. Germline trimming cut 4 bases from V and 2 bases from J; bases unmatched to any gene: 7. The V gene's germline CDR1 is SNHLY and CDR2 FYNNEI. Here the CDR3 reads CASSGDRLGPYEQYF. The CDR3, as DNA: TGTGCCAGCAGTGGGGACAGGTTAGGGCCCTACGAGCAGTACTTC.